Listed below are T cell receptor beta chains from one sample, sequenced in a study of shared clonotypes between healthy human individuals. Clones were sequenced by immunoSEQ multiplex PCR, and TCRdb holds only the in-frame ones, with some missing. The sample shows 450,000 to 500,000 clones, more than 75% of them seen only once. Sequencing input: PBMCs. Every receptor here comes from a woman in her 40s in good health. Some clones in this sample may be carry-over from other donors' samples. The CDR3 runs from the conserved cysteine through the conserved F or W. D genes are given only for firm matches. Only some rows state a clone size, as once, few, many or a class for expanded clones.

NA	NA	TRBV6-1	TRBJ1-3	TGTGCCAGCAGTATAGTACAGGGAACTGGAAACACCATATATTTT	CASSIVQGTGNTIYF
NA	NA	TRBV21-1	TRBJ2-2	TGTGCCAGCAGCAAGGGGAAGGGATCCACCGGGGAGCTGTTTTTT	CASSKGKGSTGELFF
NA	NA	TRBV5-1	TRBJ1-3	TGCGCCAGCAGCTTGGATGCCCCAAGCTCTGGAAACACCATATATTTT	CASSLDAPSSGNTIYF
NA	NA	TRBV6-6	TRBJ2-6	TGTGCCAGCAGAGACAGCGCCTTTTCTGGGGCCAACGTCCTGACTTTC	CASRDSAFSGANVLTF
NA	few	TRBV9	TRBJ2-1	TGTGCCAGCAGCGTCTTGGACACCTACAATGAGCAGTTCTTC	CASSVLDTYNEQFF
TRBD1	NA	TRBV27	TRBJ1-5	TGTGCCAGCAGCCCTGGGCCCGGGACAGGGCTTCTCGGAGGGAGCAATCAGCCCCAGCATTTT	CASSPGPGTGLLGGSNQPQHF
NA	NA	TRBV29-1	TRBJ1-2	TGCAGCGTTGGGGACCGAAACTATGGCTACACCTTC	CSVGDRNYGYTF
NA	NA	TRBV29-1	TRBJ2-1	TGCAGCGTTGCCCCGACATCCTACAATGAGCAGTTCTTC	CSVAPTSYNEQFF
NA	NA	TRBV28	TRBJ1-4	TGTGCCAGCAGTTTTCAGTCCCGAAAACTGTTTTTT	CASSFQSRKLFF
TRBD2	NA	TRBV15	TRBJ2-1	TGTGCCACCAGCAGAGATCAGGTAGCGGGAGTGGATGAGCAGTTCTTC	CATSRDQVAGVDEQFF
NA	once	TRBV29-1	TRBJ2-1	TGCAGCGTTTCACAGGCGAGCGAGCAGTTCTTC	CSVSQASEQFF